The 32 T cell receptor beta chains in this list originate from one sample, sequenced in a study of T cells in Graves' hyperthyroidism and ophthalmopathy. RNA transcripts provided the source from which TCR beta CDR3 regions were amplified. Primed by the HTBI set, a first-round RT-PCR was run on the TCR CDR3. TCRdb used MiXCR to reprocess the multiplex PCR reads, holding one entry per CDR3 protein. The repertoire holds 300,000 to 450,000 distinct CDR3 sequences, with roughly 13% as singletons. Input material: blood. These receptor sequences come from a woman aged 55-69 years with Graves' hyperthyroidism.

V gene TRBV18 combines with J gene TRBJ1-6, with a weak D call TRBD1 (5 bases). Germline loops: CDR1 KGHSH, CDR2 LQKENI. The CDR3 runs 15 residues. Trimming shortened V by 3 bases and J by 5 bases, and 11 bases separated the two germline ends. This CDR3 is CASSPIVGDNSPLHF. In nucleotides, the CDR3 is TGTGCCAGCTCACCGATTGTGGGGGATAATTCACCCCTCCACTTT.

In this sample, this clonotype turned up many times. The chain links TRBV6-2 or TRBV6-3 to TRBJ2-1, with a possible D match to TRBD2 (6 bases). Germline V lookup: CDR1 MNHEY, CDR2 SVGEGT. V was cut by 6 bases and J by 2 bases, with 17 bases left in between. The CDR3 covers 16 residues. The CDR3 bases are TGTGCCAGCAGCACCATCGGGAGTGGCGCCTACAATGAGCAGTTCTTC. It yields the protein CASSTIGSGAYNEQFF.

This clonotype was seen at least ten times. This rearrangement joins TRBV5-1 to TRBJ2-3; 9 bases are a match to TRBD2. The CDR3 is made up of 13 amino acids. Trimming cost V 6 bases and J 6 bases; bases outside gene matches: 5. Per germline, CDR1 SGHRS and CDR2 YFSETQ. CDR3 loop: CASNAGGPDTQYF. CDR3 nucleotide sequence: TGCGCCAGCAACGCGGGAGGGCCGGATACGCAGTATTTT. Based on the CDR3 plus reference TRBV5-1 and TRBJ2-3, the full variable domain is KAGVTQTPRYLIKTRGQQVTLSCSPISGHRSVSWYQQTPGQGLQFLFEYFSETQRNKGNFPGRFSGRQFSNSRSEMNVSTLELGDSALYLCASNAGGPDTQYFGPGTRLTVL.

This chain uses TRBV2 with TRBJ2-7, with D possibly TRBD1 on 6 matching bases. Trimming took 6 bases from V and 5 from J, leaving 17 bases between them. Germline-derived CDR1 and CDR2 are SNHLY and FYNNEI. This CDR3 is 14 amino acids long. CDR3 DNA sequence: TGTGCCAGCAGCTGGGACACAAACGGGGACGAGCAGTACTTC. Residues: CASSWDTNGDEQYF.

This clonotype showed up many times. The J gene is TRBJ2-5, the V gene TRBV7-9; no firm D call. The CDR3 runs to 13 residues. CDR1 SEHNR and CDR2 FQNEAQ come from the germline V gene (reference sequence). V was trimmed by 5 bases and J by 4 bases, leaving 11 bases between them. CDR3 region: CASSHPERETQYF. The CDR3 DNA reads TGTGCCAGCAGCCATCCGGAGAGAGAGACCCAGTACTTC.

This rearrangement joins TRBV11-2 to TRBJ2-5; D gene uncertain. Germline-derived CDR1 and CDR2 are SGHAT and FQNNGV. This CDR3 has 16 amino acids. Between the trimmed V and J ends, which lost 0 bases and 10 bases, there was a span of 21 bases. CDR3 sequence (DNA): TGTGCCAGCAGCTTAGAACCGGCCGTGGCCGCTAGTGGCCAGTACTTC. Its translation is CASSLEPAVAASGQYF.

This clonotype occurred many times. In nucleotides, the CDR3 is TGTGCCAGCAGCTTCGAGGGCAGCTATGGCTACACCTTC. Translated: CASSFEGSYGYTF. J is TRBJ1-2 and V is TRBV7-9; unclear D gene. The germline V gene has CDR1 SEHNR and CDR2 FQNEAQ (reference sequence). V lost 3 bases and J lost 4, with 9 bases in between. The CDR3 runs to 13 residues.

This clonotype was observed many times. The J gene is TRBJ2-3, the V gene TRBV20-1; TRBD2 agrees at 8 bases. The V and J ends lost 6 bases and 0 bases, in that order; junction bases with no gene match: 11. The CDR3 consists of 16 residues. The germline gives CDR1 DFQATT, CDR2 SNEGSKA (reference sequence). The CDR3 region is CSAEDRLAGSTDTQYF. The CDR3 bases are TGCAGTGCGGAGGACCGGCTAGCGGGTAGCACAGATACGCAGTATTTT.

The chain couples TRBV28 to TRBJ1-3; D remains unclear. Germline-derived CDR1 and CDR2 are MDHEN and SYDVKM. CDR3 length: 12 amino acids. Trimming shortened V by 8 bases and J by 4 bases, and 9 bases separated the two germline ends. CDR3 amino acids: CASRSLGNTIYF. CDR3 DNA sequence: TGTGCCAGCCGCTCGTTGGGAAACACCATATATTTT.

This clonotype was seen a few times. The chain combines TRBV19 with TRBJ2-5, with D possibly matching TRBD2 (6 bases). V was shortened by 3 bases and J by 0 bases, with 11 bases between the two germline ends. Germline V lookup: CDR1 LNHDA, CDR2 SQIVND (reference sequence). The CDR3 is 15 residues long. DNA of the CDR3: TGTGCCAGTAGTATTAATGGGGGGAACCAAGAGACCCAGTACTTC. It is translated as CASSINGGNQETQYF.

The V gene is TRBV28, the J gene TRBJ1-5, with D possibly TRBD1 on 5 matching bases. CDR1 and CDR2 (germline): MDHEN, SYDVKM. The V end was cut by 3 bases, the J end by 5 bases, with 8 bases between. The CDR3 is 13 residues long. The CDR3 DNA reads as TGTGCCAGCAGTTTGTCGACAGATCAGCCCCAGCATTTT. Translation gives CASSLSTDQPQHF.

This clonotype was counted at least ten times. The V gene is TRBV7-2, the J gene TRBJ2-4, with TRBD1 identical over 8 bases. Trimming cost V 1 base and J 9 bases; bases outside gene matches: 5. The CDR3 extends over 14 amino acids. The germline gives CDR1 SGHTA, CDR2 FQGNSA. CDR3 in amino acids: CASSLGTGSGIQYF. The CDR3 DNA follows: TGTGCCAGCAGCTTAGGGACAGGGTCGGGCATTCAGTACTTC.

This chain joins TRBV6-5 and TRBJ1-1; D is uncertain. The V end lost 3 bases, the J end lost 3 bases, and 8 bases lay between the germline ends. CDR1 is MNHEY and CDR2 is SVGAGI in the germline V gene. The CDR3 loop spans 13 amino acids. CDR3 amino acids: CASSYRVYTEAFF. The CDR3 nucleotides read TGTGCCAGCAGTTATCGTGTGTACACTGAAGCTTTCTTT.

This clonotype was recorded a few times. The J gene is TRBJ2-2, the V gene TRBV12-5, with no clear D. The V and J ends lost 3 bases and 7 bases respectively, with 3 bases between them. Per germline, CDR1 LGHNT and CDR2 FRNRAP. CDR3 length equals 11 residues. CDR3 coding DNA: TGTGCTAGTGGTTTCGGCGGGGAGCTGTTTTTT. Encoded protein: CASGFGGELFF. The complete variable domain, with remaining parts taken from reference TRBV12-5 and TRBJ2-2, reads DARVTQTPRHKVTEMGQEVTMRCQPILGHNTVFWYRQTMMQGLELLAYFRNRAPLDDSGMPKDRFSAEMPDATLATLKIQPSEPRDSAVYFCASGFGGELFFGEGSRLTVL.

As for this clonotype: A much larger clone is a single base away; this may be a read error. The chain is built from TRBV29-1 and TRBJ1-2; D might be TRBD1 (6 bases). CDR3 length: 13 residues. Germline V CDR1 and CDR2: SQVTM, ANQGSEA. CDR3 amino acids: CSSRDTKTYGYAF. In nucleotides, the CDR3 is TGCAGCTCCCGGGACACAAAAACATATGGCTACGCCTTC.

This clonotype showed up just a few times. The chain joins TRBV7-9 to TRBJ2-7, with 7 bases matching TRBD1. Germline CDR1 reads SEHNR; CDR2 reads FQNEAQ (reference sequence). The V gene end was trimmed by 8 bases and the J gene end by 1 base; junction bases not matched to a gene: 11. This CDR3 has 15 amino acids. The CDR3 sequence is CASSNQGVRSYEQYF. For the CDR3, the DNA is TGTGCCAGCTCCAACCAGGGGGTAAGGTCCTACGAGCAGTACTTC.

This clonotype has a count of ten or more. This chain uses TRBV12-3 or TRBV12-4 with TRBJ1-1, with D tentatively TRBD1 (5 bases). The CDR3 extends over 13 amino acids. The V end lost 2 bases, the J end lost 3 bases, and 7 bases lay between the germline ends. The CDR3 loop is CASSLRGHTEAFF. The CDR3 DNA reads TGTGCCAGCAGTTTAAGGGGCCACACTGAAGCTTTCTTT.

This clonotype has just a few counts. J is TRBJ2-7 and V is TRBV6-9; 8 bases align to TRBD1. The CDR3 is 15 residues long. The V gene end was trimmed by 3 bases and the J gene end by 2 bases; junction bases not matched to a gene: 6. Per the germline V gene, CDR1 is MNHGY and CDR2 is SVAAGI. In nucleotides, the CDR3 is TGTGCCAGCAGTTACTCGAAACAGGGGGCCTACGAGCAGTACTTC. Protein sequence: CASSYSKQGAYEQYF.

This clonotype was counted only a few times. The V gene is TRBV3-1, the J gene TRBJ2-7, with unresolved D. Germline CDR1 and CDR2: LGHDT and YNNKEL (reference sequence). The CDR3 has 14 amino acids. V was pared by 0 bases and J by 3 bases, with 9 bases between. The CDR3: CASSQDPDSYEQYF. The DNA of the CDR3 is TGTGCCAGCAGCCAAGATCCCGATAGCTACGAGCAGTACTTC.

The rearrangement links TRBV5-1 to TRBJ2-7, with no clear D. CDR3 length: 14 residues. Germline CDR1 is SGHRS and CDR2 is YFSETQ. V lost 4 bases and J lost 5, with 16 bases in between. CDR3 amino acids: CASSPRTDFHEQYF. In DNA, the CDR3 is TGCGCCAGCAGCCCGAGGACCGATTTTCACGAGCAGTACTTC.

This chain joins TRBV11-3 and TRBJ2-4; 9 bases are shared with TRBD1. This CDR3 has 15 residues. After removal of 2 bases from V and 6 bases from J, the junction contained 5 bases not matched to a gene. Germline loops: CDR1 SGHNT, CDR2 YENEEA. The CDR3 spells CASSLLGTGLNIQYF. CDR3 sequence (DNA): TGTGCCAGCAGCTTACTGGGGACAGGGCTAAACATTCAGTACTTC.

This clonotype showed up many times. J is TRBJ1-1 and V is TRBV5-1; unclear D gene. V lost 2 bases and J 0 bases, leaving 11 bases between the germline ends. Germline CDR1 reads SGHRS; CDR2 reads YFSETQ. CDR3 length: 15 amino acids. Here the CDR3 DNA reads TGCGCCAGCAGCTTCGGGTCGGGCTTGAACACTGAAGCTTTCTTT. It is translated as CASSFGSGLNTEAFF.

This clonotype was picked up a small number of times. The V call is TRBV6-2 or TRBV6-3, the J call TRBJ2-1; D may match TRBD1 or TRBD2 (6 bases each). The CDR3 has 12 residues. CDR1 and CDR2 (germline): MNHEY, SVGEGT. Trimming took 7 bases from V and 3 from J, leaving 7 bases between them. The CDR3 protein is CASKGGYNEQFF. Written as DNA, the CDR3 is TGTGCCAGCAAGGGGGGCTACAATGAGCAGTTCTTC.

This clonotype appeared many times. The chain carries TRBV7-3 and TRBJ2-3, with D perhaps being TRBD1 or TRBD2 (5 bases each). The CDR3 runs to 14 residues. Per the germline V gene, CDR1 is SGHTA and CDR2 is FQGTGA. Trimming took off 5 bases at V and 2 bases at J, with 11 bases between the two ends. The CDR3 loop is CASSLEGTTDTQYF. The CDR3 region has the DNA TGTGCCAGCAGCCTCGAGGGGACCACAGATACGCAGTATTTT.

This clonotype came up a few times. The J gene is TRBJ1-4, the V gene TRBV5-1; D remains ambiguous. Trimming pared 2 bases from V and 8 bases from J, leaving 19 bases between. Germline lookup yields CDR1 SGHRS and CDR2 YFSETQ. The CDR3 has 16 residues. In DNA form, the CDR3 reads TGCGCCAGCAGCTTACGTCTGTCCGGGGAGCGCGAAAAACTGTTTTTT. Translated, it gives CASSLRLSGEREKLFF.

V and J are TRBV28 and TRBJ2-1, with 8 bases that match TRBD2. Germline values: CDR1 MDHEN, CDR2 SYDVKM. This CDR3 spans 14 amino acids. Losses at the gene ends were 6 bases for V and 7 bases for J; bases not matched to a gene: 8. The CDR3 DNA reads as TGTGCCAGCAGGAAGTTAGCGGGATGGAATGAGCAGTTCTTC. It is translated as CASRKLAGWNEQFF.

This clonotype was seen ten or more times. The genes are TRBV27 and TRBJ2-5; D perhaps matches TRBD2 (6 bases). V lost 4 bases and J 5 bases, leaving 14 bases between the germline ends. Germline V gives CDR1 MNHEY, CDR2 SMNVEV (reference sequence). The CDR3 runs 14 residues. DNA of the CDR3: TGTGCCAGCAGTTCCCTCCGGGAGTCCGAGACCCAGTACTTC. It encodes CASSSLRESETQYF.

There are many counts of this clonotype. The rearrangement uses TRBV20-1 and TRBJ2-1; either TRBD1 or TRBD2 may fit D (5 bases each). Germline-derived CDR1 and CDR2 are DFQATT and SNEGSKA (reference sequence). Trimming took off 0 bases at V and 3 bases at J, with 15 bases between the two ends. The CDR3 is 16 amino acids. The CDR3, as DNA: TGCAGTGCTAGAGATCGGGGCGGACCCCTCTACAATGAGCAGTTCTTC. Translating it yields CSARDRGGPLYNEQFF.

This clonotype was recorded at least ten times. The chain recombines TRBV20-1 with TRBJ2-1; D may match TRBD1 or TRBD2 (5 bases each). Trimming left V 8 bases short and J 2 bases short, with 13 bases between. The CDR3 loop spans 13 amino acids. Germline lookup yields CDR1 DFQATT and CDR2 SNEGSKA (reference sequence). The CDR3, as DNA: TGCAGTCCCCGGGGCCTTACCTACAATGAGCAGTTCTTC. It is translated as CSPRGLTYNEQFF.

This clonotype was picked up a small number of times. The chain uses TRBV19 and TRBJ1-1; D is perhaps TRBD1 (5 bases). The CDR3 loop spans 15 amino acids. Trimming pared 1 base from V and 1 base from J, leaving 10 bases between. Per germline, CDR1 LNHDA and CDR2 SQIVND (reference sequence). The CDR3 DNA is TGTGCCAGTAGTATAGGCCGGGACCGGAACACTGAAGCTTTCTTT. Amino acids: CASSIGRDRNTEAFF.

In its sample, this clonotype was seen a few times. The rearrangement joins TRBV20-1 to TRBJ2-6, with D unclear. The germline V and J ends were trimmed by 3 bases and 0 bases, with 3 bases remaining between them. The germline CDR1 and CDR2 sequences are DFQATT and SNEGSKA (reference sequence). The CDR3 spans 13 residues. In DNA, the CDR3 is TGCAGTGCTAGCTACTCTGGGGCCAACGTCCTGACTTTC. Translation gives CSASYSGANVLTF.

This clonotype was detected a few times. The chain recombines TRBV10-1 with TRBJ2-3; 7 bases line up with TRBD1. Germline V lookup: CDR1 WNHNN, CDR2 SYGVQD (reference sequence). The length of the CDR3 is 13 residues. V was pared by 8 bases and J by 5 bases, with 7 bases of the junction left unmatched. In DNA form, the CDR3 reads TGCGCCAGCTCGAGGGGGCTGGGAGATACGCAGTATTTT. Amino acids: CASSRGLGDTQYF.